This T cell receptor beta chain came from a study of shared clonotypes between healthy human individuals. Each subset's genomic DNA was shared equally among a number of immunoSEQ plates. Profiling relied on immunoSEQ multiplex PCR, and the TCRdb table lists in-frame clones only, not all of them. The sample lists about 1.5 million clones, 95% to 99% occurring once. The trim removed 10 bases at V and 1 base at J, leaving 10 bases unmatched. Germline V CDR1 and CDR2: SNHLY, FYNNEI. The CDR3 runs 15 residues. The sample consisted of naive CD4+ T cells sorted from blood. Subset defined: CD45RA+ positively selected. This sequence joins TRBV2 and TRBJ2-1, with 7 positions matching TRBD2. The receptor's source is a man aged 30 to 45 in good health. The CDR3 region is CATTSGTTSYNEQFF. The CDR3 bases are TGTGCCACTACCTCCGGGACTACGTCCTACAATGAGCAGTTCTTC.